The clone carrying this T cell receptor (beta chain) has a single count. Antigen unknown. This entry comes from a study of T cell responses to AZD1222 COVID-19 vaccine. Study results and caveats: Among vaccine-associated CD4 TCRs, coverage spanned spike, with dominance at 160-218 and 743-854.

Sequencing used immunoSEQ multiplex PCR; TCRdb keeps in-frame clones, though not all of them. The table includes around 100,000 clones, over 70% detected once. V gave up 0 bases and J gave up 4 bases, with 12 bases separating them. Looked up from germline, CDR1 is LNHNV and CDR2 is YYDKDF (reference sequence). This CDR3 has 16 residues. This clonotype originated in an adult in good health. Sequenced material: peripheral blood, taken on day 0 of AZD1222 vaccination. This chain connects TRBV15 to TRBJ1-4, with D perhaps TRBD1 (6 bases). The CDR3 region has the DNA TGTGCCACCAGCAGAGAACAGGGACTCGGTAATGAAAAACTGTTTTTT. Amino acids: CATSREQGLGNEKLFF.